The sample holds many counts of the clone carrying this TCR beta chain. What it binds is not known. Trimming removed 4 bases at V and 4 bases at J, with 27 bases between. Germline lookup yields CDR1 SGHNT and CDR2 YENEEA. The CDR3 sequence is 19 residues long. The sample comes from a study of T cells in Graves' hyperthyroidism and ophthalmopathy. The study, taken as a whole, reports: Most expanded thyroid clonotypes above 0.001 recurred in blood.

TCR beta CDR3 regions were amplified from RNA transcripts. RT-PCR in the first round (using the HTBI primer set) targeted the TCR CDR3. MiXCR was run by TCRdb on the multiplex PCR reads, yielding one entry per CDR3 protein. This table holds 500,000 to 600,000 distinct CDR3 sequences, over 15% found once. Those patients with uncontrolled infection, other autoimmune disease, pregnancy or lactation were excluded. Thyroid ultrasound and orbital computed tomography, with clinical symptoms and serum thyroxine and TRAb, informed diagnoses. The chain uses TRBV11-3 and TRBJ2-3; D possibly corresponds to TRBD1 (6 bases). The sequencing sample was made of blood. The TCR sequence derives from a woman aged 18-29 years with Graves' hyperthyroidism. The CDR3 loop reads CASSYDRRWDRSGPDTQYF. CDR3 sequence (DNA): TGTGCCAGCAGCTATGACAGGCGATGGGACCGAAGCGGTCCAGATACGCAGTATTTT.